The clone carrying this TCR beta chain counts as large. Its antigen remains unknown. The sample belongs to a study of T cell repertoires in cytomegalovirus infection. Study background: Recently identified HLA-C-restricted CMV epitopes were among the peptides used. Indicated by public TCR beta signatures were CMV infection and matching HLA type.

The ends lost 1 base at V and 4 bases at J; junction bases unmatched: 6. The length of the CDR3 is 16 residues. CDR1 and CDR2 (germline): SGHDN, FVKESK. Using its own MiXCR run on the reads, TCRdb lists one record per CDR3 protein. The sample contains tens of thousands of distinct CDR3 sequences, 20% to 30% of which appear only once. Study-wide results and caveats: There were HLA-C-restricted CMV-specific TCR beta clonotypes dominating the ex vivo response.

The source of this sequence is a human donor in good health (CMV status not recorded). Some clones in this sample may be carry-over from other donors' samples. This rearrangement joins TRBV14 to TRBJ2-3; TRBD2 aligns across 9 bases. Material: CD8+ T cells from cultured PBMCs, obtained from culture after CMV antigen stimulation. This CDR3 reads CASSQVDSGGADTQYF. CDR3 DNA sequence: TGTGCCAGCAGCCAAGTTGATAGCGGGGGCGCAGATACGCAGTATTTT.